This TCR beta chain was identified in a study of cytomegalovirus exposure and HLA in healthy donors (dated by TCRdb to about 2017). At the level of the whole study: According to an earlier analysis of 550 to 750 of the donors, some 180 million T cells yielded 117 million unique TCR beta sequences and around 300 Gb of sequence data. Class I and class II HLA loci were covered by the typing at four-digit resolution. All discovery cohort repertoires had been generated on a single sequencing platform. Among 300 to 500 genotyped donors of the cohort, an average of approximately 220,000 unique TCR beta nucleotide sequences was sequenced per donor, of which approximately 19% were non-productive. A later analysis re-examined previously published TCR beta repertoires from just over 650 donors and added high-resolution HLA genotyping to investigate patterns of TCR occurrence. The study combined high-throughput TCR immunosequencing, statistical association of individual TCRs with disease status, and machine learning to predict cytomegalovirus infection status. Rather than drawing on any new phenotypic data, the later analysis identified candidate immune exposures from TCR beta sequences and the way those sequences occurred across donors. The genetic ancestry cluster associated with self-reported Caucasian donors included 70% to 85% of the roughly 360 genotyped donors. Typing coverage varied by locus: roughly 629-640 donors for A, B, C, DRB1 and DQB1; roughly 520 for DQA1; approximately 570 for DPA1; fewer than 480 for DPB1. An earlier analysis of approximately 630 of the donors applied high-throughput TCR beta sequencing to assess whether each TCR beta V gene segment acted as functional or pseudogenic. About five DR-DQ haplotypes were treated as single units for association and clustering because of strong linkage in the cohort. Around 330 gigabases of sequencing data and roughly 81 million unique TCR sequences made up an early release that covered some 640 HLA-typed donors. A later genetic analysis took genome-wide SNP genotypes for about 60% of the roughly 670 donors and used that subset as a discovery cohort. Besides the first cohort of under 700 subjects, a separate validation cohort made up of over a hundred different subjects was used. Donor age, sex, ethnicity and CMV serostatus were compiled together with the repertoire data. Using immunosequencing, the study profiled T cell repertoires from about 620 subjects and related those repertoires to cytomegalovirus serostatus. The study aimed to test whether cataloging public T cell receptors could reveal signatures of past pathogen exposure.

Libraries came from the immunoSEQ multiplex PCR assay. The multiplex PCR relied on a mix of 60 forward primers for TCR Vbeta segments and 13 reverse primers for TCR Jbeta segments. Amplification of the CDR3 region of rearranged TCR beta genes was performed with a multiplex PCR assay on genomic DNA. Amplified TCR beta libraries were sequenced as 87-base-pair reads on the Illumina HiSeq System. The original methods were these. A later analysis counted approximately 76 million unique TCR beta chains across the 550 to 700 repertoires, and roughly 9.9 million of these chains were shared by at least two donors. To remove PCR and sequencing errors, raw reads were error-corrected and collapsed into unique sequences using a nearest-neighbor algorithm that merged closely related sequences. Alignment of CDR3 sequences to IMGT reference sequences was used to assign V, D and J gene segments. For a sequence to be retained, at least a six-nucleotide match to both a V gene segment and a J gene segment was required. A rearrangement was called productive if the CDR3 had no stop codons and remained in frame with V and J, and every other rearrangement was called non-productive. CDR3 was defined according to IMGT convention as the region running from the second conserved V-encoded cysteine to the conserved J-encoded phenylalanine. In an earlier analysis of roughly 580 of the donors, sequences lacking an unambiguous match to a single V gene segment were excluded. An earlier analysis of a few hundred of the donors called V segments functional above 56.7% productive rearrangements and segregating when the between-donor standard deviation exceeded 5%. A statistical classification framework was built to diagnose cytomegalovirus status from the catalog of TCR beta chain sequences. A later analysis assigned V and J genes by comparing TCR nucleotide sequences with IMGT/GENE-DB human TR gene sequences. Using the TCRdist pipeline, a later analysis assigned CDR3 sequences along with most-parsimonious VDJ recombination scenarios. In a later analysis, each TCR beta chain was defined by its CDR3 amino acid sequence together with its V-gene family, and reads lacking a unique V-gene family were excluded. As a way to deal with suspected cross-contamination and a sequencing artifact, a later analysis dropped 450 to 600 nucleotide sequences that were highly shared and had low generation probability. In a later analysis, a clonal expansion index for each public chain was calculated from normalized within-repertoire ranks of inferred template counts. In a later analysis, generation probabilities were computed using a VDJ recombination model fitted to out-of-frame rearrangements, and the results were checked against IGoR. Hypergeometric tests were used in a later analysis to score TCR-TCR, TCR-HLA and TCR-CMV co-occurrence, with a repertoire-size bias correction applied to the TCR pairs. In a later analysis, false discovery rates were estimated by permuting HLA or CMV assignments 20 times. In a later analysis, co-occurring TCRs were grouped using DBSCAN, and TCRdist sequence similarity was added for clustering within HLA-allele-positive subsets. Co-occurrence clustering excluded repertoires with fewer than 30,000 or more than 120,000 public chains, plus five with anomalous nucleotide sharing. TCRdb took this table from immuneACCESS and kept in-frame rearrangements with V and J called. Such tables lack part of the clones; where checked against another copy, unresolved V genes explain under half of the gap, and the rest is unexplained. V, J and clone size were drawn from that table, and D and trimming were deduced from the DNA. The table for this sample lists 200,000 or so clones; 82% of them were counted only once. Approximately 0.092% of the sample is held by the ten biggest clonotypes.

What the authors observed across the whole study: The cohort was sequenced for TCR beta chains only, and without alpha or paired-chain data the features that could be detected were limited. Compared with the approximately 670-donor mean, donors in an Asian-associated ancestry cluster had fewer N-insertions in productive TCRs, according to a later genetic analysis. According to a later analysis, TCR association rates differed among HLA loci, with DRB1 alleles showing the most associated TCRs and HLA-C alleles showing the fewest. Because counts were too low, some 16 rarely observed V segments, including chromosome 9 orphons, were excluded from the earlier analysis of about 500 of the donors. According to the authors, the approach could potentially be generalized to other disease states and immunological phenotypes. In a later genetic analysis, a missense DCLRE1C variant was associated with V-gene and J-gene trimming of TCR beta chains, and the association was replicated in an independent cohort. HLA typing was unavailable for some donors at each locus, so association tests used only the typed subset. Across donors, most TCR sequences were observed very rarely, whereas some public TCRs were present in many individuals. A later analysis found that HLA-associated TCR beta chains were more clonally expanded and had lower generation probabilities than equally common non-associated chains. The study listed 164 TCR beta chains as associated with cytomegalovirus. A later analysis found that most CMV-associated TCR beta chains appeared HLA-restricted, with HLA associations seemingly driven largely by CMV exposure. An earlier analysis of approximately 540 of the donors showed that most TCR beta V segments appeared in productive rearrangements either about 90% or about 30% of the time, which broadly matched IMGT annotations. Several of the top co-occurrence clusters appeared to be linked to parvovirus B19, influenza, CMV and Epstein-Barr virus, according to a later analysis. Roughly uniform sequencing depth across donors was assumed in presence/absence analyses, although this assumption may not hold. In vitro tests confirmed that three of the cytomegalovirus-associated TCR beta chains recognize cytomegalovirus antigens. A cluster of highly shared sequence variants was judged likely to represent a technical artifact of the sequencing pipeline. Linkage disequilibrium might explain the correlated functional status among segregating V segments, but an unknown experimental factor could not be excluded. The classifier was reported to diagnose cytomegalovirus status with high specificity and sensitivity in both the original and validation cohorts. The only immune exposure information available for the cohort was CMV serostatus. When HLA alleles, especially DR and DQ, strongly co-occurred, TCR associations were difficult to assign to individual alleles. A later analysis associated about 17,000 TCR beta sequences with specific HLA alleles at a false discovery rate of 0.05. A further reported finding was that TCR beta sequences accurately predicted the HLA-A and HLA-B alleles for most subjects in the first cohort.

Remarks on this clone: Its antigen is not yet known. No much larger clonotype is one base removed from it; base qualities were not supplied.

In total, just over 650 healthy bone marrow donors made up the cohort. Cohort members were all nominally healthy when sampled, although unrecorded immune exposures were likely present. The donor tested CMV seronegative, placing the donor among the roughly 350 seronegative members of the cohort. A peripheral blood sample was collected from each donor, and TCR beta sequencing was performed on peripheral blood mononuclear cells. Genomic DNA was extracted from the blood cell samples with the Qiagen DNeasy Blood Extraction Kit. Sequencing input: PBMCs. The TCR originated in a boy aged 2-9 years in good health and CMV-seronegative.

The DNA reads TGCGCCAGCAGACTTGGGACAGGCCAAGAGACCCAGTACTTC. This encodes CASRLGTGQETQYF. The V and J segments used are TRBV5-1 and TRBJ2-5, with 8 bases in between that match TRBD1. From the cysteine through the phenylalanine, the CDR3 covers 14 amino acids. Only CDR3 DNA is held: 42 bases, read in frame from base 1. CDR1 and CDR2, per the germline V gene, are SGHRS and YFSETQ. Here V drops 5 bases and J drops 1 base, and the junction holds 4 bases not matched to any gene.